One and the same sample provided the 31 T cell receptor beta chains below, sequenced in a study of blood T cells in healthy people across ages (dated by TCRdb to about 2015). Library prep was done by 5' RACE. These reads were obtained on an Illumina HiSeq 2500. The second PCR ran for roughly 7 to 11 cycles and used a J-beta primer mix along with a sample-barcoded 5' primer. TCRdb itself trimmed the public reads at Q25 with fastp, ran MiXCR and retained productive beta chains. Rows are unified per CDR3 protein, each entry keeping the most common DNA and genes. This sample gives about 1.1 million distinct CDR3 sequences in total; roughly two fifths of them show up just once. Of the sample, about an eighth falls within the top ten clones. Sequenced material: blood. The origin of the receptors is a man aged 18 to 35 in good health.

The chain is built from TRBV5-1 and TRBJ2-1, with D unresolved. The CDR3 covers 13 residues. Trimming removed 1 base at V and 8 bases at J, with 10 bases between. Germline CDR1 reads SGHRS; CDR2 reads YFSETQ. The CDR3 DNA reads TGCGCCAGCAGCTTGCTTCTCGGTCATGAGCAGTTCTTC. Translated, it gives CASSLLLGHEQFF. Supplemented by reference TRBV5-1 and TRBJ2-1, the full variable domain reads KAGVTQTPRYLIKTRGQQVTLSCSPISGHRSVSWYQQTPGQGLQFLFEYFSETQRNKGNFPGRFSGRQFSNSRSEMNVSTLELGDSALYLCASSLLLGHEQFFGPGTRLTVL.

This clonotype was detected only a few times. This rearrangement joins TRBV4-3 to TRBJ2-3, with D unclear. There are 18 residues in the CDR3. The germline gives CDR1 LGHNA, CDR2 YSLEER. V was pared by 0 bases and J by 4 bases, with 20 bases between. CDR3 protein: CASSQDNQATNPADTQYF. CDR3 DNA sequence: TGCGCCAGCAGCCAAGACAACCAGGCCACAAACCCCGCAGATACGCAGTATTTT.

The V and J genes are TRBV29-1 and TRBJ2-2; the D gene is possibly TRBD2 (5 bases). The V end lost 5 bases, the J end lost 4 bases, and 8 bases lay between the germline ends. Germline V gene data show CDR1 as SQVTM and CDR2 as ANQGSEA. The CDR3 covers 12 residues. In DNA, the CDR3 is TGCAGCGTTCGAGGAGGCACCGGGGAGCTGTTTTTT. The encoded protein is CSVRGGTGELFF.

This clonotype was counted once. The CDR3 nucleotides read TGTGCCAGCAGGGAAACGACGGACTACACCTTC. This gives the protein CASRETTDYTF. This chain links TRBV2 with TRBJ1-2; the D is unclear. The CDR3 is made up of 11 amino acids. V was pared by 6 bases and J by 10 bases, with 12 bases between. The germline V gene has CDR1 SNHLY and CDR2 FYNNEI.

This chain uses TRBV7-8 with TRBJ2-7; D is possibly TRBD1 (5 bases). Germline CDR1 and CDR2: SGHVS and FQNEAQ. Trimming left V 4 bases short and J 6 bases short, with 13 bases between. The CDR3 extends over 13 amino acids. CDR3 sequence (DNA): TGTGCCAGCAGCTCGGACACGGTCAGCGAGCAGTACTTC. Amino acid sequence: CASSSDTVSEQYF. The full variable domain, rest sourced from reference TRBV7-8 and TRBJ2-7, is GAGVSQSPRYKVAKRGQDVALRCDPISGHVSLFWYQQALGQGPEFLTYFQNEAQLDKSGLPSDRFFAERPEGSVSTLKIQRTQQEDSAVYLCASSSDTVSEQYFGPGTRLTVT.

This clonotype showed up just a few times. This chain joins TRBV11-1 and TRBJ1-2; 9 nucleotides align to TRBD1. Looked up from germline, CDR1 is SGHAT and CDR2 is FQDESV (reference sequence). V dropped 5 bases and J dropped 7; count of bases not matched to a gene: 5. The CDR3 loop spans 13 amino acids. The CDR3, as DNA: TGTGCCAGCAGCCCGGGACAGGGATTTGGCTACACCTTC. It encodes CASSPGQGFGYTF.

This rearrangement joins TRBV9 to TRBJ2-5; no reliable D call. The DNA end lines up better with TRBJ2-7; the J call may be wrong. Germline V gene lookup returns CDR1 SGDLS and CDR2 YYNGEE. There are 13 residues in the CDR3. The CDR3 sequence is CASSVGVSDEQYF. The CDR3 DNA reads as TGTGCCAGCAGCGTAGGGGTGTCGGACGAGCAGTACTTC.

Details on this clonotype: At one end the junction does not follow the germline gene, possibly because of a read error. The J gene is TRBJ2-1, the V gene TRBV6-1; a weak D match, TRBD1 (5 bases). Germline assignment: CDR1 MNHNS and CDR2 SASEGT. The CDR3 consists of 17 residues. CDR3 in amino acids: CAISEARSLTGYNEQFF. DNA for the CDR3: TGTGCCATCAGTGAAGCACGGTCCCTTACAGGATACAATGAGCAGTTCTTC.

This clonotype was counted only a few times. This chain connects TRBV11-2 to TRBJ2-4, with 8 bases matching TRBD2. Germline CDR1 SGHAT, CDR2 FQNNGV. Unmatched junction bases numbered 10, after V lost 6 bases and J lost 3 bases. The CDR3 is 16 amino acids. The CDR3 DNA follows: TGTGCCAGCAGGCCCGGGGGGGAAAAAAACAAAAACATTCAGTACTTC. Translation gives CASRPGGEKNKNIQYF.

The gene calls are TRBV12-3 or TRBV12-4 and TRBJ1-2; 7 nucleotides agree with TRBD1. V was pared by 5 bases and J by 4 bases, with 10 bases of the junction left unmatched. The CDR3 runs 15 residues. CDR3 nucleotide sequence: TGTGCCAGCAGTCCCCGACAGGGCTCGGGCTATGGCTACACCTTC. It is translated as CASSPRQGSGYGYTF.

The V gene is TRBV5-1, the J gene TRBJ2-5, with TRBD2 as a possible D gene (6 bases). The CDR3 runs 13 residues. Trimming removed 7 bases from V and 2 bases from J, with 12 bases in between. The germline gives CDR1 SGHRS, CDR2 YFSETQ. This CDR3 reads CASRESQQETQYF. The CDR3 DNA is TGCGCCAGCCGGGAGTCCCAGCAAGAGACCCAGTACTTC.

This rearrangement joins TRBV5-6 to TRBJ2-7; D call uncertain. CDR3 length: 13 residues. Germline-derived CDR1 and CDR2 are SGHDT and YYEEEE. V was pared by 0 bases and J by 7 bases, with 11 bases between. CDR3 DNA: TGTGCCAGCAGCTTGGCCGAATACAATGAGCAGTACTTC. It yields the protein CASSLAEYNEQYF. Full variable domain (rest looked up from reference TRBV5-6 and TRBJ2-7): DAGVTQSPTHLIKTRGQQVTLRCSPKSGHDTVSWYQQALGQGPQFIFQYYEEEERQRGNFPDRFSGHQFPNYSSELNVNALLLGDSALYLCASSLAEYNEQYFGPGTRLTVT.

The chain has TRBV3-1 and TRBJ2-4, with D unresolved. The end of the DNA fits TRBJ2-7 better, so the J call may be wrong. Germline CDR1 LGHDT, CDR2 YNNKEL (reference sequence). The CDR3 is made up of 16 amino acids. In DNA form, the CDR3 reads TGTGCCAGCAGCCAATTCAGAAAGAGAGAGATTTACGAGCAGTACTTC. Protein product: CASSQFRKREIYEQYF.

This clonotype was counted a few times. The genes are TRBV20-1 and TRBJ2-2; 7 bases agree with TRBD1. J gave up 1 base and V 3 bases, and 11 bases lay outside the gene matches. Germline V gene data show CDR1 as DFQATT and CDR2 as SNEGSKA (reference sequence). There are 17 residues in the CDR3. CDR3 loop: CSASEPPGQQNTGELFF. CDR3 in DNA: TGCAGTGCTAGTGAACCGCCGGGACAGCAGAACACCGGGGAGCTGTTTTTT.

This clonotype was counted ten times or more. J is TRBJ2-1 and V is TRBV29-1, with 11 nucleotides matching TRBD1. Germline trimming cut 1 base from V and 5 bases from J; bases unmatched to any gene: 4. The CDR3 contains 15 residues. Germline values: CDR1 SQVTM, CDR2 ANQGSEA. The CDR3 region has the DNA TGCAGCGTTGAAGGAGGACAGGGGGCCCACAATGAGCAGTTCTTC. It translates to CSVEGGQGAHNEQFF.

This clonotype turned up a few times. In nucleotides, the CDR3 is TGTGCCAGCACCGAGGACAGGGTCACAGTCCTGACTTTC. Its translation: CASTEDRVTVLTF. This chain uses TRBV12-3 or TRBV12-4 with TRBJ2-6; TRBD1 aligns across 8 bases. The CDR3 length is 13 residues. J gave up 13 bases and V 7 bases, and 9 bases lay outside the gene matches.

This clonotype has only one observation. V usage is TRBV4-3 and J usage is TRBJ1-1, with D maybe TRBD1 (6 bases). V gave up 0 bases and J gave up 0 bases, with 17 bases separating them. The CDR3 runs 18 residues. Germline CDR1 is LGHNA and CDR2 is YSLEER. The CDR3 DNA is TGCGCCAGCAGCCAAGATTTAGGACAGCCTTACATGAACACTGAAGCTTTCTTT. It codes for CASSQDLGQPYMNTEAFF.

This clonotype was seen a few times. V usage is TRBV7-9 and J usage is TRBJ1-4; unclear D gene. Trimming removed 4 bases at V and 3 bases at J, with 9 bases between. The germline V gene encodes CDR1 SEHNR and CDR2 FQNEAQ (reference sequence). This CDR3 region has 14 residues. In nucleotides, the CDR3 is TGTGCCAGCAGCTCGCGTGGGGCTAATGAAAAACTGTTTTTT. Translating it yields CASSSRGANEKLFF. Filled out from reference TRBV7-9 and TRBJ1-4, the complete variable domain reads DTGVSQNPRHKITKRGQNVTFRCDPISEHNRLYWYRQTLGQGPEFLTYFQNEAQLEKSRLLSDRFSAERPKGSFSTLEIQRTEQGDSAMYLCASSSRGANEKLFFGSGTQLSVL.

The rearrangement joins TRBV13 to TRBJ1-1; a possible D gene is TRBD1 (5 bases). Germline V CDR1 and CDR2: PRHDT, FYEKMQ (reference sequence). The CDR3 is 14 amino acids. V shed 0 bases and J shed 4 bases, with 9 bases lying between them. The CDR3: CASSLGTTGTEAFF. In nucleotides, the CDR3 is TGTGCCAGCAGCTTAGGGACAACAGGCACTGAAGCTTTCTTT.

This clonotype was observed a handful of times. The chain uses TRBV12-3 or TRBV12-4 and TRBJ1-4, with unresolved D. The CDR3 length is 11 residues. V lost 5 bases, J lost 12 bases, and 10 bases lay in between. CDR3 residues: CASSPGLQLFF. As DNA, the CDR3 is TGTGCCAGCAGTCCCGGACTTCAACTGTTTTTT.

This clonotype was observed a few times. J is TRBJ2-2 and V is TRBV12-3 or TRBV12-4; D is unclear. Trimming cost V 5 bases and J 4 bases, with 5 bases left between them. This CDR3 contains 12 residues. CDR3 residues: CASSDATGELFF. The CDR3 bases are TGTGCCAGCAGTGACGCCACCGGGGAGCTGTTTTTT.

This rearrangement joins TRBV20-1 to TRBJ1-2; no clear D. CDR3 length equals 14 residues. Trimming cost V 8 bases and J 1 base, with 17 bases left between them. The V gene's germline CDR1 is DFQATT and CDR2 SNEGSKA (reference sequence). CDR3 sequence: CSTNVPAINYGYTF. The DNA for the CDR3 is TGCAGTACTAATGTACCGGCGATTAACTATGGCTACACCTTC.

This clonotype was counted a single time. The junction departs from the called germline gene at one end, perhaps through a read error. The CDR3: CSAHLAGSSIDTQYF. CDR3 coding DNA: TGCAGTGCTCACCTAGCGGGGAGTAGCATAGATACGCAGTATTTT. The rearrangement joins TRBV20-1 to TRBJ2-3; 9 bases are shared with TRBD2. The CDR3 runs 15 residues. Germline lookup yields CDR1 DFQATT and CDR2 SNEGSKA (reference sequence).

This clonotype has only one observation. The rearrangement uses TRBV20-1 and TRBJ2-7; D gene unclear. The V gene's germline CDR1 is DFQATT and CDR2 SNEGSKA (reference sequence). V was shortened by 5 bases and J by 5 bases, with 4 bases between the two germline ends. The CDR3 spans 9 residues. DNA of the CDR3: TGCAGTGCTGGCCACGAGCAGTACTTC. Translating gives CSAGHEQYF.

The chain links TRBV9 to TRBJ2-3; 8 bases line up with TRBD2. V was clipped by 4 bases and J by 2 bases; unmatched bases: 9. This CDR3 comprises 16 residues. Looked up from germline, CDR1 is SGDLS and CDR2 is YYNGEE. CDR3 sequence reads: CASSQRAGDTTDTQYF. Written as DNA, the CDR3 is TGTGCCAGCAGCCAGCGAGCGGGGGATACCACAGATACGCAGTATTTT. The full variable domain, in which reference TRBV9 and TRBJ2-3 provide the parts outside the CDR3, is DSGVTQTPKHLITATGQRVTLRCSPRSGDLSVYWYQQSLDQGLQFLIQYYNGEERAKGNILERFSAQQFPDLHSELNLSSLELGDSALYFCASSQRAGDTTDTQYFGPGTRLTVL.

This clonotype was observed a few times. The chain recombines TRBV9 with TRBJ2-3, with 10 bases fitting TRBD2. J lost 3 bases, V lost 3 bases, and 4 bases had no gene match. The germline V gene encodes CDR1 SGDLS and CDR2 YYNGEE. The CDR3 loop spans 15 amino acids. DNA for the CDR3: TGTGCCAGCAGCGCTAGCGGGGGTAAAACAGATACGCAGTATTTT. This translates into CASSASGGKTDTQYF.

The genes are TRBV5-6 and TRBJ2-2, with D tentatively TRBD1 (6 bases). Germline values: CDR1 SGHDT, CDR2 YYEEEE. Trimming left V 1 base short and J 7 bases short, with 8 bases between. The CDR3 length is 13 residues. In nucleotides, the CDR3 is TGTGCCAGCAGCTTGACAGGGCACGGGGAGCTGTTTTTT. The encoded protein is CASSLTGHGELFF.

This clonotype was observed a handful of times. In nucleotides, the CDR3 is TGCGCCAGCAGCCCGCTAGAGAGCTCCTACAATGAGCAGTTCTTC. It specifies CASSPLESSYNEQFF. The rearrangement joins TRBV4-1 to TRBJ2-1; unclear D gene. Germline lookup yields CDR1 MGHRA and CDR2 YSYEKL. V was shortened by 4 bases and J by 0 bases, with 10 bases between the two germline ends. The CDR3 consists of 15 residues.

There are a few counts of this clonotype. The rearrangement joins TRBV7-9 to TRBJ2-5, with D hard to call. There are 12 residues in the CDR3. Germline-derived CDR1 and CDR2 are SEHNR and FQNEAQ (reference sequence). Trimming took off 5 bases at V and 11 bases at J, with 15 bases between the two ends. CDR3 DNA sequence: TGTGCCAGCAGCCCTAATCTGAATGAGCAGTACTTC. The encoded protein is CASSPNLNEQYF.

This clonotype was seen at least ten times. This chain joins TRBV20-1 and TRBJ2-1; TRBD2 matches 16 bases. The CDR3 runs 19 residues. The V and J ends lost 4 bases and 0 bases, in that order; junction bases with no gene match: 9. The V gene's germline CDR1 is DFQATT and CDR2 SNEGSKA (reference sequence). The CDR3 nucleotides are TGCAGTGCTAAGAGGGGACTAGCGGGGGGGTCCAGCTCCTACAATGAGCAGTTCTTC. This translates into CSAKRGLAGGSSSYNEQFF.

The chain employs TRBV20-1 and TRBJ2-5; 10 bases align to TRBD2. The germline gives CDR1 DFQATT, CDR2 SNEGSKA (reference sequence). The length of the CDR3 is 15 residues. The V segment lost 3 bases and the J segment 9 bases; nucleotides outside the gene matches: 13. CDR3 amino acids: CSASDVAGGGEAQYF. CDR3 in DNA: TGCAGTGCTAGTGACGTAGCGGGGGGAGGTGAGGCCCAGTACTTC.